This TCR beta chain was obtained from a study of PD-L1 blockade in urothelial cancer. Study background: Bladder-origin urothelial cancer in males covered twenty-five of 29 patients. Chemotherapy regimens numbering 0 to 3 had been given to patients. T cells were recovered from blood samples at a median of roughly 150,000.

Data came from immunoSEQ multiplex PCR; TCRdb stores just in-frame clones and leaves some out. The sample lists around 87,000 clones, approximately 87% occurring once. CDR1 is MNHNS and CDR2 is SASEGT in the germline V gene. The CDR3 totals 16 residues. After removal of 2 bases from V and 9 bases from J, the junction contained 11 bases not matched to a gene. Time point reported: peripheral blood 6 weeks after treatment start. Patients presented with locally advanced or metastatic urothelial carcinoma. This sequence originates from a man between 65 and 85 years old with urothelial cancer. The sequences come from PBMCs, collected around atezolizumab (anti-PD-L1) treatment. V gene TRBV6-1 combines with J gene TRBJ2-1; 9 positions agree with TRBD2. The CDR3 protein is CASSESSAGGPPEQFF. The CDR3 nucleotides read TGTGCCAGCAGTGAATCATCGGCGGGAGGGCCACCTGAGCAGTTCTTC.